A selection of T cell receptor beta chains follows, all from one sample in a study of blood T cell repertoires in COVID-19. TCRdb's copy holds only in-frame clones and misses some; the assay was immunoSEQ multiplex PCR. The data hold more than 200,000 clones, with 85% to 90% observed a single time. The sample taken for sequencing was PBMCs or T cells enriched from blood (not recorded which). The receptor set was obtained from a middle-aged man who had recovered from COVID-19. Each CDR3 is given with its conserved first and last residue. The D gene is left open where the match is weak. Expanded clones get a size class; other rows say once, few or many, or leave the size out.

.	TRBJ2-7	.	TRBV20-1	TGCAGTGCTAGTAATCTCGGTGCCTACGAGCAGTACTTC	CSASNLGAYEQYF
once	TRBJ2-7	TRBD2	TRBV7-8	TGTGCCAGCAGCCAGAGCTCGAGACTAGCGACCTACGAGCAGTACTTC	CASSQSSRLATYEQYF
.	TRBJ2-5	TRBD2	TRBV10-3	TGTGCCATCAGTGAGGATAGGCGGGGCGGGGGAGAGACCCAGTACTTC	CAISEDRRGGGETQYF
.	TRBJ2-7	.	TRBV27	TGTGCCAGCAGGCCATTCGGGGTTATAAGCTCCTACGAGCAGTACTTC	CASRPFGVISSYEQYF
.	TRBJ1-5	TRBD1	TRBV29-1	TGCAGCGTTGAAGATCAAGACAGGGTGTCAGGAGGGCAGCATTTT	CSVEDQDRVSGGQHF
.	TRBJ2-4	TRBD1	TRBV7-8	TGTGCCAGCAGCTCGACGGGACAGGGGAACATTCAGTACTTC	CASSSTGQGNIQYF
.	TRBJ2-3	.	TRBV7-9	TGTGCCAGCAGCTTCGATTCAGGAGGTTCCACAGATACGCAGTATTTT	CASSFDSGGSTDTQYF
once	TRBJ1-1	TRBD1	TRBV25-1	TGTGCCAGCAGTCGCCGGACAGGGAAGAGAACTGAAGCTTTCTTT	CASSRRTGKRTEAFF
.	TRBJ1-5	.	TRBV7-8	TGTGCCAGCAGCTTAGCGGGAGCTGGGGGGAATCAGCCCCAGCATTTT	CASSLAGAGGNQPQHF
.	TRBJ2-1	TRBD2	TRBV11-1	TGTGCCAGCAGCTTAGGGCTAGCGGGGGACAATGAGCAGTTCTTC	CASSLGLAGDNEQFF
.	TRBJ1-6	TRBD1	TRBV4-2	TGTGCCAGCAGCCAAGAGGTGACAGGGGGCGGGCCCCTCCACTTT	CASSQEVTGGGPLHF
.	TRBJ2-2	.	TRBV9	TGTGCCAGCAGCGTTGAGGGGGACACCGGGGAGCTGTTTTTT	CASSVEGDTGELFF
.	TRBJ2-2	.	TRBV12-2	TGTGCAAGTCGCTTAGCGTTCCCCTCGGGTAGGGAGTTCACCGGGGAGCTGTTTTTT	CASRLAFPSGREFTGELFF
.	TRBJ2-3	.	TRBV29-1	TGCAGCGTTGAAACGGTGGGGCTCCCCACAGATACGCAGTATTTT	CSVETVGLPTDTQYF